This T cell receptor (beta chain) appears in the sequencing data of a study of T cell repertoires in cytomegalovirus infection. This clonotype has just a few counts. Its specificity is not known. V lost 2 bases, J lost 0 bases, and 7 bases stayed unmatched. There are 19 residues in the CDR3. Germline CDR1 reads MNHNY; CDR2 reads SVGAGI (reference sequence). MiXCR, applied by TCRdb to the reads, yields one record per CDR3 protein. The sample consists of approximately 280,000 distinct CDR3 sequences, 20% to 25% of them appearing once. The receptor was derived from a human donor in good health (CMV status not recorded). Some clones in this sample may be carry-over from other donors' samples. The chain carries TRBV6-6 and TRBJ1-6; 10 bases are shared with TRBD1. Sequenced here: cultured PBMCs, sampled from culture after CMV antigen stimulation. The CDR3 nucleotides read TGTGCCAGCAGTTACCCTCGACAGGGGGCGAGCTCCTATAATTCACCCCTCCACTTT. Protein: CASSYPRQGASSYNSPLHF.